One sample yielded the 9 T cell receptor beta chains listed below, sequenced in a study of blood T cell repertoires in COVID-19. Here immunoSEQ multiplex PCR was the method, and the copy in TCRdb shows in-frame clones only, minus some. The sample includes approximately 46,000 clones, roughly 88% seen only once; the top ten take less than 10%. The sequencing sample was made of peripheral blood. The receptors were gathered from a human donor in a cohort sampled during active COVID-19.

The chain has TRBV18 and TRBJ1-1; D not certain. Trimming shortened V by 1 base and J by 4 bases, and 19 bases separated the two germline ends. The CDR3 extends over 17 amino acids. Germline-derived CDR1 and CDR2 are KGHSH and LQKENI. The CDR3 here is CASSPQSYSRGSTEAFF. The CDR3 DNA follows: TGTGCCAGCTCACCACAATCGTACTCCCGGGGTAGCACTGAAGCTTTCTTT.

V is TRBV9 and J is TRBJ2-5; TRBD1 matches 10 bases. The germline gives CDR1 SGDLS, CDR2 YYNGEE. V shed 6 bases, J shed 5 bases, and the junction held 16 bases outside the gene matches. CDR3 length: 17 amino acids. CDR3 bases: TGTGCCAGCACCGACAGGGGGCTTATTGGATGTGCGGAGACCCAGTACTTC. This gives the protein CASTDRGLIGCAETQYF.

The V gene is TRBV4-3, the J gene TRBJ2-1; tentatively, D is TRBD2 (5 bases). Looked up from germline, CDR1 is LGHNA and CDR2 is YSLEER. The length of the CDR3 is 16 residues. V lost 4 bases to trimming and J lost 2 bases, with 15 bases between them. The CDR3 nucleotides are TGCGCCAGCAGCCCCAACCTAGCCTATACCTACAATGAGCAGTTCTTC. Amino acids: CASSPNLAYTYNEQFF.

The chain has TRBV7-3 and TRBJ2-1, with 9 bases fitting TRBD2. This CDR3 has 14 residues. J lost 12 bases, V lost 2 bases, and 8 bases had no gene match. The germline V gene has CDR1 SGHTA and CDR2 FQGTGA. CDR3 amino acids: CASSLSVTSGGQFF. Written as DNA, the CDR3 is TGTGCCAGCAGCTTATCGGTGACTAGCGGAGGGCAGTTCTTC.

V is TRBV19 and J is TRBJ2-1, with 7 bases matching TRBD2. The germline V gene encodes CDR1 LNHDA and CDR2 SQIVND (reference sequence). With V trimmed by 1 base and J by 5 bases, 5 bases remained unmatched. The CDR3 length is 15 residues. CDR3 protein: CASSIGLAWNNEQFF. CDR3 sequence (DNA): TGTGCCAGTAGTATAGGACTAGCCTGGAACAATGAGCAGTTCTTC.

The chain has TRBV19 and TRBJ1-5; tentatively, D is TRBD1 (6 bases). Per the germline V gene, CDR1 is LNHDA and CDR2 is SQIVND (reference sequence). V lost 4 bases, J lost 7 bases, and 11 bases lay in between. The CDR3 is 13 amino acids. The CDR3 region is CASSNREGQPQHF. In DNA form, the CDR3 reads TGTGCCAGTAGTAACAGGGAGGGGCAGCCCCAGCATTTT.

DNA for the CDR3: TGTGCCAGCAGCTTAAGGACAGCCGGATATGAAAAACTGTTTTTT. Encoded protein: CASSLRTAGYEKLFF. The V and J genes are TRBV7-2 and TRBJ1-4; a possible D gene is TRBD1 (6 bases). This CDR3 is built from 15 residues. The germline CDR1 and CDR2 sequences are SGHTA and FQGNSA. The ends were cut back, 2 bases at V and 6 bases at J, with 13 bases in the middle.

The chain carries TRBV5-1 and TRBJ1-1; 8 bases agree with TRBD1. The V and J ends lost 4 bases and 8 bases, in that order; junction bases with no gene match: 7. The germline CDR1 and CDR2 sequences are SGHRS and YFSETQ. CDR3 length: 13 residues. CDR3 sequence reads: CASSGGTGIEAFF. The CDR3 region has the DNA TGCGCCAGCAGCGGAGGGACAGGCATAGAAGCTTTCTTT.

This clone was counted between two and nine times. This chain joins TRBV10-2 and TRBJ2-3, with D hard to call. V lost 0 bases and J lost 2, with 15 bases in between. Looked up from germline, CDR1 is WSHSY and CDR2 is SAAADI. This CDR3 region has 17 residues. For the CDR3, the DNA is TGCGCCAGCAGTGAGTCGCCGACTCAGCTGCTCACAGATACGCAGTATTTT. Translated, it gives CASSESPTQLLTDTQYF.